The 3 T cell receptor beta chains given below trace back to one sample, sequenced in a study of CD8 T cells in Susac syndrome. The RNA input was about 0.5 to 1 ug, and it was reverse transcribed with random hexamers. TCRdb re-analysed the immunoSEQ multiplex PCR reads in MiXCR, keeping a single row per CDR3 protein. The sample includes some 450,000 distinct CDR3 sequences, 75% to 90% seen only once; the top ten take roughly 0.1%. What was sequenced was CD8+ T cells from PBMCs. The receptors come from a human donor with multiple sclerosis.

This clonotype was seen a few times. The chain recombines TRBV28 with TRBJ2-1, with D possibly being TRBD1 (6 bases). This CDR3 is built from 12 residues. V shed 6 bases and J shed 15 bases, with 18 bases lying between them. Germline CDR1 and CDR2: MDHEN and SYDVKM. DNA of the CDR3: TGTGCCAGCAGACCAGGGTGGGACACCTCGTTCTTC. Translated: CASRPGWDTSFF.

The rearrangement links TRBV7-9 to TRBJ1-2, with D possibly matching TRBD1 (5 bases). Germline V gene lookup returns CDR1 SEHNR and CDR2 FQNEAQ (reference sequence). The V gene lost 5 bases and the J gene lost 4 bases, with 14 bases spanning the gap. The CDR3 loop spans 14 amino acids. Here the CDR3 DNA reads TGTGCCAGCAGCACCCCCGGGACGGGCTATGGCTACACCTTC. This sequence encodes CASSTPGTGYGYTF. The full variable domain, completed using reference TRBV7-9 and TRBJ1-2, is DTGVSQNPRHKITKRGQNVTFRCDPISEHNRLYWYRQTLGQGPEFLTYFQNEAQLEKSRLLSDRFSAERPKGSFSTLEIQRTEQGDSAMYLCASSTPGTGYGYTFGSGTRLTVV.

J is TRBJ2-2 and V is TRBV27; TRBD2 matches at 9 bases. Trimming took 5 bases from V and 9 from J; bases not matched to a gene: 19. CDR1 and CDR2 (germline): MNHEY, SMNVEV (reference sequence). This CDR3 has 18 residues. CDR3 DNA sequence: TGTGCCAGCAGTCAAATAACGACTAGCGGTGAAGGGACCCGGGAGCTGTTTTTT. Encoded protein: CASSQITTSGEGTRELFF.